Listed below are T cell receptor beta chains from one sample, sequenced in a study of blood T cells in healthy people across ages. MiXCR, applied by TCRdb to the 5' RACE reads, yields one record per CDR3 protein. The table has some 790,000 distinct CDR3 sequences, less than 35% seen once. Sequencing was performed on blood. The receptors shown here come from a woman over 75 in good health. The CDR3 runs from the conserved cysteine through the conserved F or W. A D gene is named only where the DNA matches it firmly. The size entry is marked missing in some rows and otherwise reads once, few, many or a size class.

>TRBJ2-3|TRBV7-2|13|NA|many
CASSFYPPDTQYF
TGTGCCAGCAGCTTTTACCCGCCAGATACGCAGTATTTT
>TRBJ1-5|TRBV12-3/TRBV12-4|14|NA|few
CASSLQHSNQPQHF
TGTGCCAGCAGTTTACAGCATAGCAATCAGCCCCAGCATTTT
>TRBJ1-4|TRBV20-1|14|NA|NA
CSARERATNEKLFF
TGCAGTGCTAGAGAGAGGGCAACTAATGAAAAACTGTTTTTT
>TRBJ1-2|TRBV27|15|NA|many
CASSPTGQRNYGYTF
TGTGCCAGCAGTCCGACGGGACAACGTAACTATGGCTACACCTTC
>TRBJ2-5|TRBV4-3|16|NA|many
CASSQDTRGGQETQYF
TGCGCCAGCAGCCAAGATACCCGGGGAGGCCAAGAGACCCAGTACTTC
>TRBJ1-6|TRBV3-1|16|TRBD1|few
CASSHLQGKRNSPLHF
TGTGCCAGCAGCCACCTACAGGGGAAGAGGAATTCACCCCTCCACTTT
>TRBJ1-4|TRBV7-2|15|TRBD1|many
CASSLMGTAAEKLFF
TGTGCCAGCAGCTTAATGGGGACAGCGGCTGAAAAACTGTTTTTT
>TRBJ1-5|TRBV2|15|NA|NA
CASSILGGSNQPQHF
TGTGCCAGCAGTATACTAGGAGGTAGCAATCAGCCCCAGCATTTT
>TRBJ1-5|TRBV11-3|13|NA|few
CASSLDFRQPQHF
TGTGCCAGCAGCTTAGATTTTCGTCAGCCCCAGCATTTT
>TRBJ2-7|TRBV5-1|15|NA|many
CASTIRAPLSYEQYF
TGCGCCAGCACCATCAGGGCCCCCCTCTCCTACGAGCAGTACTTC
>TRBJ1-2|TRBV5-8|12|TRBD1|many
CASSGDSKGYTF
TGTGCCAGCAGCGGGGACAGTAAAGGCTACACCTTC
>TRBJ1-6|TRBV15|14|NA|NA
CATGRDLVGSPLHF
TGTGCCACCGGCAGAGATTTGGTGGGATCACCCCTCCACTTT
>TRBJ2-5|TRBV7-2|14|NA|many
CASSPVALGKTQYF
TGTGCCAGCAGCCCTGTGGCGTTGGGAAAGACCCAGTACTTC
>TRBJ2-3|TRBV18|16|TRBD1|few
CASSPSRTGGRDTQYF
TGTGCCAGCTCACCCTCCAGGACAGGGGGACGGGATACGCAGTATTTT
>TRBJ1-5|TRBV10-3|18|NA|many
CAISETFGGKYSNQPQHF
TGTGCCATCAGTGAAACATTCGGGGGAAAATATAGCAATCAGCCCCAGCATTTT
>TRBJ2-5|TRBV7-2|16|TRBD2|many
CASSRGLAGNKETQYF
TGTGCCAGCAGCAGGGGACTAGCGGGGAATAAAGAGACCCAGTACTTC
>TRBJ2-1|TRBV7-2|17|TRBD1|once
CASSLGVGRGSYNEQFF
TGTGCCAGCAGCTTAGGGGTAGGCAGGGGGTCCTACAATGAGCAGTTCTTC
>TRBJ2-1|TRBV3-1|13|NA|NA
CASSQDLRNEQFF
TGTGCCAGCAGCCAAGATCTCCGCAATGAGCAGTTCTTC
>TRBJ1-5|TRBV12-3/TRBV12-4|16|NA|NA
CASSLGRVPQGRPQHF
TGTGCCAGCAGTTTGGGAAGGGTCCCCCAAGGTCGGCCCCAGCATTTT
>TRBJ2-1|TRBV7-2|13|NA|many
CASSLGRVGEQFF
TGTGCCAGCAGCTTAGGGCGGGTTGGTGAGCAGTTCTTC
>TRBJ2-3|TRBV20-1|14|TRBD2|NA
CNAISGGVGDTQYF
TGCAATGCTATTAGCGGGGGGGTTGGAGATACGCAGTATTTT
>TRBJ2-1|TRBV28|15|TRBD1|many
CASSSAGTGGNEQFF
TGTGCCAGCAGTTCCGCCGGGACAGGGGGCAATGAGCAGTTCTTC
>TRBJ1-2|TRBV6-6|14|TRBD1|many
CASSLDRGRDGYTF
TGTGCCAGCAGTCTCGACAGGGGGCGGGATGGCTACACCTTC